Listed below are T cell receptor beta chains from one sample, sequenced in a study of immune characterization of retroperitoneal liposarcoma. TCRdb itself ran the PCR reads through MiXCR, one entry per CDR3 protein. The sample consists of fewer than 3,000 distinct CDR3 sequences, 40% to 55% of them appearing once. The sequencing input was tumor tissue. These receptors were taken from a male donor with retroperitoneal liposarcoma. Each CDR3 is given with its conserved first and last residue. The D gene is left open where the match is weak. Some rows have no size entry. The others give once, few or many, or a class for an expanded clone.

J,D,V,size,CDR3,DNA
TRBJ2-7,NA,TRBV11-2,NA,CASSLAARTSSYNEQYF,TGTGCCAGCAGCTTGGCGGCGCGGACGAGCTCCTACAATGAGCAGTACTTC
TRBJ2-7,NA,TRBV6-1,medium-sized,CASRTGPAYEQYF,TGTGCCAGCAGGACGGGGCCCGCCTACGAGCAGTACTTC
TRBJ2-7,NA,TRBV11-3,NA,CASSYLTGSYEQYF,TGTGCCAGCAGCTATCTGACAGGCTCCTACGAGCAGTACTTC
TRBJ2-7,NA,TRBV6-1,NA,CASKSASKREQYF,TGTGCCAGCAAAAGCGCCTCTAAGCGGGAGCAGTACTTC
TRBJ2-3,NA,TRBV27,NA,CASSLNVGGGSDTQYF,TGTGCCAGCAGTTTGAATGTCGGGGGTGGGTCAGATACGCAGTATTTT
TRBJ2-1,TRBD2,TRBV7-2,medium-sized,CASSLGGLRAPPYNEQFF,TGTGCCAGCAGCTTGGGAGGGTTACGGGCCCCGCCCTACAATGAGCAGTTCTTC
TRBJ2-3,NA,TRBV11-2,NA,CASSLLGQGVAGTDTQYF,TGTGCCAGCAGCTTACTTGGACAGGGAGTAGCGGGTACAGATACGCAGTATTTT
TRBJ2-1,TRBD2,TRBV12-5,medium-sized,CASGLNSGRETQFF,TGTGCTAGTGGTTTGAATAGCGGGAGGGAGACCCAGTTCTTC
TRBJ2-1,NA,TRBV6-1,NA,CASSQPGYPVTQFF,TGTGCCAGCAGTCAACCGGGGTACCCTGTGACCCAGTTCTTC
TRBJ2-1,TRBD1,TRBV6-5,NA,CASSYSSGQVFRQFF,TGTGCCAGCAGTTACTCGTCAGGACAGGTTTTTAGGCAGTTCTTC
TRBJ2-1,NA,TRBV7-2,NA,CASRPNREGEQFF,TGTGCCAGCAGACCCAACAGGGAAGGCGAGCAGTTCTTC
TRBJ2-7,TRBD2,TRBV6-1,few,CASSEHLGLAGGGYSEQYF,TGTGCCAGCAGTGAGCATCTGGGACTAGCGGGAGGGGGTTACAGTGAGCAGTACTTC
TRBJ2-1,TRBD2,TRBV7-3,few,CASSPQREDPWNEQFF,TGTGCCAGCAGCCCACAGCGGGAGGACCCTTGGAATGAGCAGTTCTTC
TRBJ2-5,TRBD2,TRBV12-3/TRBV12-4,NA,CASSLVASGRFVTQETQYF,TGTGCCAGCAGTTTAGTGGCTAGCGGGAGATTCGTAACACAAGAGACCCAGTACTTC
TRBJ2-7,TRBD2,TRBV6-6,NA,CASSYDLHGREVEQYF,TGTGCCAGCAGTTACGATCTCCATGGGCGGGAGGTTGAGCAGTACTTC
TRBJ1-2,NA,TRBV7-3,NA,CASSLEGRDDGYTF,TGTGCCAGCAGCTTAGAGGGCAGGGATGATGGCTACACCTTC
TRBJ2-5,TRBD1,TRBV12-3/TRBV12-4,once,CASSSSDREETQYF,TGTGCCAGCAGTTCCTCCGACAGGGAAGAGACCCAGTACTTC
TRBJ2-5,TRBD1,TRBV12-3/TRBV12-4,NA,CASSPHRDSQETQYF,TGTGCCAGCAGTCCTCATAGGGACAGTCAAGAGACCCAGTACTTC
TRBJ2-7,NA,TRBV7-2,NA,CASSLALSYEQYF,TGTGCCAGCAGCTTAGCCCTCTCCTACGAGCAGTACTTC
TRBJ2-1,NA,TRBV12-3/TRBV12-4,NA,CASSLSELGEQFF,TGTGCCAGCAGTTTATCAGAGCTCGGCGAGCAGTTCTTC
TRBJ1-1,NA,TRBV6-1,NA,CASLDSNTEAFF,TGTGCCAGCCTTGACTCCAACACTGAAGCTTTCTTT
TRBJ2-5,NA,TRBV6-1,NA,CASTAEETQYF,TGTGCCAGCACTGCAGAAGAGACCCAGTACTTC
TRBJ2-5,TRBD1,TRBV7-8,NA,CASSPQPGQGKETQYF,TGTGCCAGCAGCCCCCAACCAGGACAGGGGAAAGAGACCCAGTACTTC
TRBJ2-7,TRBD2,TRBV7-2,few,CASSLAGGSYEQYF,TGTGCCAGCAGCTTAGCCGGCGGGAGCTACGAGCAGTACTTC
TRBJ2-5,NA,TRBV11-2,NA,CASSPDTSEGQTQYF,TGTGCCAGCAGCCCCGACACCTCCGAGGGACAGACCCAGTACTTC
TRBJ2-1,NA,TRBV6-1,NA,CASSEGFYQNEQFF,TGTGCCAGCAGTGAAGGGTTTTACCAAAATGAGCAGTTCTTC
TRBJ2-5,TRBD2,TRBV6-1,medium-sized,CASRTGLADSSYNEQYF,TGTGCCAGCAGAACGGGACTAGCGGATAGCTCCTACAATGAGCAGTACTTC
TRBJ2-3,TRBD2,TRBV4-1,NA,CASSRSTSEEVDTQYF,TGCGCCAGCAGCCGCTCGACTAGCGAGGAGGTAGATACGCAGTATTTT
TRBJ2-7,TRBD2,TRBV7-8,NA,CASSLNPSGPSYEQYF,TGTGCCAGCAGCCTAAACCCTAGCGGGCCATCCTACGAGCAGTACTTC
TRBJ1-1,NA,TRBV7-3,NA,CASSLITPVGTDTEAFF,TGTGCCAGCAGCTTAATCACCCCGGTCGGGACGGACACTGAAGCTTTCTTT
TRBJ2-4,NA,TRBV6-1,once,CASSEQQRLFQYF,TGTGCCAGCAGTGAACAACAAAGGCTATTTCAGTACTTC
TRBJ2-1,NA,TRBV12-3/TRBV12-4,medium-sized,CASSLSPLPQVGIQFF,TGTGCCAGCAGTTTATCTCCTCTTCCCCAAGTAGGCATTCAGTTCTTC
TRBJ2-3,TRBD2,TRBV12-3/TRBV12-4,NA,CASTMGRLAGTDTQYF,TGTGCCAGCACCATGGGACGGCTAGCGGGTACAGATACGCAGTATTTT
TRBJ2-3,TRBD2,TRBV6-6,NA,CASSYSHGLAGGRGTQYF,TGTGCCAGCAGTTACTCTCACGGACTAGCGGGGGGGAGGGGTACGCAGTATTTT
TRBJ2-3,TRBD1,TRBV6-6,NA,CASSYSQGALRF,TGTGCCAGCAGTTACTCTCAGGGGGCGCTGAGATTT